This TCR beta chain was identified in a study of cytomegalovirus exposure and HLA in healthy donors (dated by TCRdb to about 2017). The study in broad terms: An earlier analysis of 587 of the donors reported about 290 Gb of sequence data and some 100 million unique TCR beta sequences from 150 million to 200 million T cells. Approximately 300 gigabases of sequencing data and around 88 million unique TCR sequences made up an early release that covered 640 HLA-typed donors. Among the roughly 390 genotyped donors, approximately 82% belonged to the genetic ancestry cluster associated with self-reported Caucasian donors. The study was designed to test whether signatures of past pathogen exposure could be identified by cataloging public T cell receptors. The study used immunosequencing to profile the T cell repertoires of 670 or so subjects and linked those repertoires to cytomegalovirus serostatus. Along with the roughly 670-subject first cohort, a separate validation cohort of around 120 different subjects was used. To predict cytomegalovirus infection status, the study brought together high-throughput TCR immunosequencing, statistical association of individual TCRs with disease status, and machine learning. In a later analysis, previously published TCR beta repertoires from more than 500 donors were re-analyzed and high-resolution HLA genotyping was added so that TCR occurrence patterns could be studied. In the later analysis, no new phenotypic data were used to find candidate immune exposures; instead, reliance was placed on TCR beta sequences and their occurrence across donors. An earlier analysis of 587 of the donors used high-throughput TCR beta sequencing to judge whether each TCR beta V gene segment behaved as functional or pseudogenic. Alongside the repertoire data, information on donor age, sex, ethnicity and CMV serostatus was compiled. A later genetic analysis took genome-wide SNP genotypes for about 60% of the roughly 670 donors and used that subset as a discovery cohort. All discovery cohort repertoires had been generated on a single sequencing platform. Class I and class II HLA loci were covered by the typing at four-digit resolution. The number of typed donors differed by locus: about 629-640 for A, B, C, DRB1 and DQB1; 500 to 550 for DQA1; some 610 for DPA1; and about 450 for DPB1. Roughly 5 DR-DQ haplotypes were handled as single units for association and clustering, since linkage in the cohort was strong. Among about 390 genotyped donors of the cohort, an average of around 240,000 unique TCR beta nucleotide sequences were sequenced per donor, around 18% of them non-productive.

General study outcomes and caveats: In a later genetic analysis, fewer N-insertions in productive TCRs were reported among donors in an Asian-associated ancestry cluster than the roughly 700-donor mean. Cytomegalovirus status was reported to be diagnosed by the classifier with high specificity and sensitivity in both the original and validation cohorts. Strong co-occurrence of HLA alleles, especially DR and DQ, made assigning TCR associations to individual alleles difficult. Across donors, most TCR sequences were observed very rarely, whereas some public TCRs were present in many individuals. In a later analysis, several top co-occurrence clusters were reported to appear linked to parvovirus B19, influenza, CMV and Epstein-Barr virus. Correlated functional status among segregating V segments might be attributable to linkage disequilibrium, but an unknown experimental factor could not be ruled out. The only immune exposure information available for the cohort was CMV serostatus. Because some donors lacked HLA typing at each locus, the association tests relied only on the typed subset. The presence/absence analyses assumed that sequencing depth was roughly uniform across donors, and that assumption may not be true. Most CMV-associated TCR beta chains appeared to be HLA-restricted in a later analysis, and the HLA associations seemed to be driven largely by CMV exposure. A further reported finding was that TCR beta sequences accurately predicted the HLA-A and HLA-B alleles for most subjects in the first cohort. A total of 150 or so TCR beta chains were listed by the study as associated with cytomegalovirus. A later analysis found that HLA-associated TCR beta chains were more clonally expanded and had lower generation probabilities than equally common non-associated chains. An association between a missense DCLRE1C variant and V-gene and J-gene trimming of TCR beta chains was found in a later genetic analysis and replicated in an independent cohort. In a later analysis, the rate of TCR association differed among HLA loci, with DRB1 alleles having the most associated TCRs and HLA-C alleles having the fewest. A cluster of highly shared sequence variants was judged likely to represent a technical artifact of the sequencing pipeline. Because counts were too low, roughly 17 rarely observed V segments, including chromosome 9 orphons, were left out of the earlier analysis of 500 to 650 of the donors. Some IMGT-functional V segments, including TRBV6-2 and TRBV6-3, could not be distinguished by the 87-base-pair reads and were therefore excluded. A few of the identified cytomegalovirus-associated TCR beta chains were confirmed in vitro to be specific for cytomegalovirus antigens. The cohort was sequenced for TCR beta chains only, and without alpha or paired-chain data the features that could be detected were limited. At a false discovery rate of 0.05, a later analysis linked 16,951 TCR beta sequences to specific HLA alleles. An earlier analysis of some 560 of the donors showed that most TCR beta V segments appeared in productive rearrangements either about 90% or about 30% of the time, which broadly matched IMGT annotations. It was suggested by the authors that the approach could potentially be generalized to other disease states and immunological phenotypes.

The method was the immunoSEQ multiplex PCR assay. The multiplex PCR relied on a mix of 60 forward primers for TCR Vbeta segments and 13 reverse primers for TCR Jbeta segments. Amplification of the CDR3 region of rearranged TCR beta genes was performed with a multiplex PCR assay on genomic DNA. The amplified TCR beta libraries were sequenced on the Illumina HiSeq System as 87-base-pair reads. Regarding the original processing steps: Across the roughly 670 repertoires, a later analysis counted 80 million or so unique TCR beta chains, approximately 12 million of which were shared by at least two donors. Raw reads were error-corrected and collapsed into unique sequences with a nearest-neighbor algorithm that merged closely related sequences to remove PCR and sequencing errors. V, D and J gene segments were assigned by aligning CDR3 sequences to IMGT reference sequences. For a sequence to be retained, a match of at least six nucleotides was required to both a V gene segment and a J gene segment. Rearrangements were called productive when the CDR3 lacked stop codons and stayed in frame with V and J; all others were non-productive. CDR3 was defined according to IMGT convention as the region running from the second conserved V-encoded cysteine to the conserved J-encoded phenylalanine. The earlier analysis of about 610 of the donors excluded any sequence lacking an unambiguous match to a single V gene segment. In an earlier analysis of 450 to 700 of the donors, V segments were called functional above 56.7% productive rearrangements and were called segregating when the between-donor standard deviation exceeded 5%. A statistical classification framework was built for diagnosing cytomegalovirus status from the catalog of TCR beta chain sequences. A later analysis assigned V and J genes by comparing TCR nucleotide sequences with IMGT/GENE-DB human TR gene sequences. A later analysis assigned CDR3 sequences and most-parsimonious VDJ recombination scenarios with the TCRdist pipeline. In a later analysis, each TCR beta chain was defined by its CDR3 amino acid sequence together with its V-gene family, and reads without a unique V-gene family were excluded. In a later analysis, fewer than 600 highly shared, low-generation-probability nucleotide sequences were removed to address suspected cross-contamination and a sequencing artifact. A later analysis calculated a clonal expansion index for each public chain from normalized within-repertoire ranks of inferred template counts. In a later analysis, generation probabilities were computed with a VDJ recombination model fitted to out-of-frame rearrangements, and the resulting probabilities were checked against IGoR. A later analysis scored TCR-TCR, TCR-HLA and TCR-CMV co-occurrence with hypergeometric tests, applying a repertoire-size bias correction to TCR pairs. To estimate false discovery rates, a later analysis permuted the HLA or CMV assignments 20 times. In a later analysis, co-occurring TCRs were grouped using DBSCAN, and TCRdist sequence similarity was added for clustering within HLA-allele-positive subsets. Repertoires with fewer than 30,000 or more than 120,000 public chains, plus five repertoires with anomalous nucleotide sharing, were excluded from co-occurrence clustering. The clones in this table, taken by TCRdb from immuneACCESS, are in-frame only. Not every clone is retained; where verified, under half of the shortfall comes from an unresolved V gene, and the cause of the rest is unknown. That table gives V, J and clone size, and the DNA gave D and trimming. This sample's table has entries for 38,000 or so clones. 7.5% to 9.5% of the sample lies in the top ten.

The cohort consisted of hundreds of healthy bone marrow donors. At the time of sampling, every cohort member was nominally healthy, though immune exposures that went unrecorded were likely present. The donor was CMV seropositive and was included in the group of approximately 300 seropositive cohort members. Each donor provided a peripheral blood sample, and peripheral blood mononuclear cells were used for TCR beta sequencing. The Qiagen DNeasy Blood Extraction Kit was used to extract genomic DNA from the blood cell samples. For CDR1 and CDR2, the germline V gene lists LGHNA and YSLEER. V loses 4 bases, J loses 0 bases, and the germline ends lie 11 bases apart. Including the terminal cysteine and phenylalanine, the CDR3 comprises 15 residues. The entry retains the CDR3 DNA only, 45 bases that are in frame from base 1. Notes on this clone: Its cognate antigen has yet to be identified.

The material sequenced was PBMCs. The source of this sequence is a man aged 35 to 55 in good health and CMV-seropositive. The receptor chain draws on TRBV4-3 and TRBJ2-3; a confident D gene designation cannot be given. The DNA is TGCGCCAGCAGCCCGGTCGTTAGTAGCACAGATACGCAGTATTTT. The resulting protein is CASSPVVSSTDTQYF.